Below are 28 T cell receptor beta chains sequenced from a single sample in a study of blood T cell repertoires in COVID-19. Assay used: immunoSEQ multiplex PCR; TCRdb lists only in-frame clones, some missing. In the table there are some 270,000 clones, roughly 89% of which are singletons. The sample consisted of peripheral blood. These receptors all come from a man aged 25-40 years with acute or convalescent COVID-19.

Regarding this clone: The DNA is omitted, as the CDR3 cannot be located on it reliably, and the CDR3 follows TCRdb's listing. CDR3 sequence reads: CASSKGRRGQVASGANVLTF. The chain has TRBV21-1 and TRBJ2-6; the table's TRBD1 call for D was not verified on the DNA. TRBV21-1 is a documented pseudogene. The CDR3 is 20 residues long, counting both termini.

V usage is TRBV4-2 and J usage is TRBJ1-2; D unclear. The V gene's germline CDR1 is LGHNA and CDR2 YNFKEQ. The CDR3 contains 14 residues. The V gene lost 1 base and the J gene lost 3 bases, with 9 bases spanning the gap. The CDR3 DNA is TGTGCCAGCAGCCAAGCCCGTAGCGACTATGGCTACACCTTC. It codes for CASSQARSDYGYTF.

This clone was counted a few times. The V gene is TRBV28, the J gene TRBJ1-2; D may be TRBD1 (5 bases). Trimming took 1 base from V and 4 from J, leaving 16 bases between them. There are 16 residues in the CDR3. Germline CDR1 and CDR2: MDHEN and SYDVKM. CDR3 sequence (DNA): TGTGCCAGCAGTTTATTCTTCGGGGGGGACCCCTATGGCTACACCTTC. The encoded protein is CASSLFFGGDPYGYTF.

This chain links TRBV6-1 with TRBJ2-3; TRBD2 aligns across 9 bases. Trimming at V came to 3 bases and at J to 0 bases, leaving 1 base not matched to a gene. Per the germline V gene, CDR1 is MNHNS and CDR2 is SASEGT. The CDR3 length is 15 residues. The CDR3 loop reads CASSELAGSTDTQYF. The CDR3 coding sequence is TGTGCCAGCAGTGAGCTAGCGGGGAGCACAGATACGCAGTATTTT.

The chain links TRBV18 to TRBJ1-2; 11 nucleotides line up with TRBD1. Germline V gene data show CDR1 as KGHSH and CDR2 as LQKENI. After removal of 7 bases from V and 6 bases from J, the junction contained 10 bases not matched to a gene. This CDR3 is 15 amino acids long. CDR3 sequence: CASLGPGQGANGYTF. CDR3 nucleotide sequence: TGTGCCAGCTTAGGCCCAGGACAGGGGGCTAATGGCTACACCTTC. The variable domain in full, with the rest retrieved from reference TRBV18 and TRBJ1-2, is NAGVMQNPRHLVRRRGQEARLRCSPMKGHSHVYWYRQLPEEGLKFMVYLQKENIIDESGMPKERFSAEFPKEGPSILRIQQVVRGDSAAYFCASLGPGQGANGYTFGSGTRLTVV.

The chain is built from TRBV30 and TRBJ1-6; 9 bases agree with TRBD1. J was trimmed by 7 bases and V by 5 bases; bases with no gene match: 3. The CDR3 has 13 residues. Germline V gives CDR1 GTSNPN, CDR2 SVGIG (reference sequence). The CDR3 nucleotides read TGTGCCTGGGGGACAGGGCCAAATTCACCCCTCCACTTT. Encoded protein: CAWGTGPNSPLHF.

In DNA form, the CDR3 reads TGTGCCAGCAGTCGGGGAGGGCCAAACACTGAAGCTTTCTTT. Amino acid sequence: CASSRGGPNTEAFF. J is TRBJ1-1 and V is TRBV6-5, with D unresolved. CDR3 length: 14 residues. Deletions cut 5 bases from V and 2 bases from J, with 12 bases between. CDR1 and CDR2 from the germline V gene are MNHEY and SVGAGI.

The V and J genes are TRBV19 and TRBJ1-2, with TRBD1 matching 8 bases. Germline loops: CDR1 LNHDA, CDR2 SQIVND (reference sequence). The ends lost 2 bases at V and 5 bases at J; junction bases unmatched: 7. CDR3 length equals 15 residues. CDR3 sequence reads: CASSISGGHKYGYTF. The CDR3 bases are TGTGCCAGTAGTATATCAGGGGGCCACAAATATGGCTACACCTTC.

The chain carries TRBV10-2 and TRBJ1-1, with 10 bases fitting TRBD1. The CDR3 is made up of 15 amino acids. Germline loops: CDR1 WSHSY, CDR2 SAAADI. Trimming took 10 bases from V and 4 from J; bases not matched to a gene: 12. Here the CDR3 DNA reads TGCGCCACGATCCGGACAGGGGGGAGCGTCACTGAAGCTTTCTTT. Encoded protein: CATIRTGGSVTEAFF.

J is TRBJ2-2 and V is TRBV18, with D possibly TRBD1 on 5 matching bases. Germline V gene data show CDR1 as KGHSH and CDR2 as LQKENI. This CDR3 comprises 13 residues. The V gene lost 6 bases and the J gene lost 6 bases, with 11 bases spanning the gap. The CDR3, as DNA: TGTGCCAGCTCCCTTCGACAGTCCGGGGAGCTGTTTTTT. Its translation is CASSLRQSGELFF. The variable domain in full, with the rest retrieved from reference TRBV18 and TRBJ2-2, is NAGVMQNPRHLVRRRGQEARLRCSPMKGHSHVYWYRQLPEEGLKFMVYLQKENIIDESGMPKERFSAEFPKEGPSILRIQQVVRGDSAAYFCASSLRQSGELFFGEGSRLTVL.

The V and J genes are TRBV5-1 and TRBJ2-3; no firm D call. Deletions cut 4 bases from V and 4 bases from J, with 7 bases between. CDR1 is SGHRS, CDR2 YFSETQ, per germline. The CDR3 sequence is 12 residues long. This chain's CDR3 is CASSQSADTQYF. The DNA for the CDR3 is TGCGCCAGCAGCCAATCAGCAGATACGCAGTATTTT.

V gene TRBV18 combines with J gene TRBJ2-7, with 12 nucleotides matching TRBD2. There are 14 residues in the CDR3. The V gene end was trimmed by 4 bases and the J gene end by 7 bases; junction bases not matched to a gene: 5. Germline CDR1 KGHSH, CDR2 LQKENI. CDR3 sequence (DNA): TGTGCCAGCTCACAGGGGACTAGCGGGCAAGAGCAGTACTTC. The encoded protein is CASSQGTSGQEQYF.

This chain uses TRBV28 with TRBJ2-5; D is uncertain. From germline, CDR1 is MDHEN and CDR2 SYDVKM. The CDR3 length is 14 residues. The V end was cut by 2 bases, the J end by 7 bases, with 14 bases between. The DNA of the CDR3 is TGTGCCAGCAGTTTACCAGGAACCCCCGGGACCCAGTACTTC. Its protein is CASSLPGTPGTQYF.

The V and J genes are TRBV24-1 and TRBJ2-1; 9 bases are shared with TRBD1. CDR1 is KGHDR, CDR2 SFDVKD, per germline. With V trimmed by 3 bases and J by 6 bases, 8 bases remained unmatched. CDR3 length: 16 residues. CDR3 in amino acids: CATSDPGTGNINEQFF. The CDR3 DNA is TGTGCCACCAGTGATCCCGGGACAGGGAACATCAATGAGCAGTTCTTC.

This sequence joins TRBV11-2 and TRBJ1-2; a possible D gene is TRBD1 (6 bases). V lost 5 bases, J lost 0 bases, and 16 bases lay in between. CDR1 SGHAT and CDR2 FQNNGV come from the germline V gene. This CDR3 is 16 amino acids long. The CDR3: CASSTASGGSNYGYTF. In nucleotides, the CDR3 is TGTGCCAGCAGCACAGCATCTGGGGGCTCTAACTATGGCTACACCTTC. The whole variable domain, filled in from reference TRBV11-2 and TRBJ1-2, reads EAGVAQSPRYKIIEKRQSVAFWCNPISGHATLYWYQQILGQGPKLLIQFQNNGVVDDSQLPKDRFSAERLKGVDSTLKIQPAKLEDSAVYLCASSTASGGSNYGYTFGSGTRLTVV.

The chain joins TRBV5-1 to TRBJ1-1; perhaps TRBD1 as D (6 bases). The CDR3 loop spans 19 amino acids. Trimming took off 2 bases at V and 4 bases at J, with 27 bases between the two ends. Germline assignment: CDR1 SGHRS and CDR2 YFSETQ. As DNA, the CDR3 is TGCGCCAGCAGCTTACGAACAGGGCCCCAGTTTCAGACTACCACTGAAGCTTTCTTT. Its protein product is CASSLRTGPQFQTTTEAFF.

This sequence joins TRBV27 and TRBJ2-6, with D unclear. The CDR3 is 14 residues long. Trimming pared 5 bases from V and 4 bases from J, leaving 9 bases between. The V gene's germline CDR1 is MNHEY and CDR2 SMNVEV (reference sequence). DNA for the CDR3: TGTGCCAGCAGTCAATACGGGGGGGCCAACGTCCTGACTTTC. This encodes CASSQYGGANVLTF.

The chain links TRBV18 to TRBJ2-1, with 10 bases fitting TRBD2. V gave up 6 bases and J gave up 4 bases; unmatched junction bases: 9. The length of the CDR3 is 16 residues. Germline V CDR1 and CDR2: KGHSH, LQKENI. The CDR3 loop is CASSPLGTSEYNEQFF. DNA of the CDR3: TGTGCCAGCTCGCCCCTCGGGACTAGCGAATACAATGAGCAGTTCTTC.

The chain has TRBV30 and TRBJ1-1, with 12 positions matching TRBD1. The germline gives CDR1 GTSNPN, CDR2 SVGIG (reference sequence). The CDR3 is 16 residues long. J was trimmed by 7 bases and V by 7 bases; bases with no gene match: 16. CDR3 in amino acids: CASQGRDRGLSGEAFF. The CDR3 DNA reads TGTGCCTCTCAAGGCCGGGACAGGGGGCTGTCAGGTGAAGCTTTCTTT.

The chain combines TRBV6-1 with TRBJ1-2; 7 nucleotides match TRBD1. Losses at the gene ends were 4 bases for V and 1 base for J; bases not matched to a gene: 9. CDR3 length: 16 residues. Germline loops: CDR1 MNHNS, CDR2 SASEGT. The CDR3 spells CASSGDRVKSNYGYTF. CDR3 bases: TGTGCCAGCAGTGGAGACAGGGTTAAGAGTAACTATGGCTACACCTTC.

The CDR3 protein is CASSQYRVTTNEKLFF. As DNA, the CDR3 is TGTGCCAGCTCACAATACAGGGTTACAACTAATGAAAAACTGTTTTTT. V gene TRBV18 combines with J gene TRBJ1-4; D might be TRBD1 (6 bases). V lost 4 bases, J lost 0 bases, and 12 bases lay in between. The CDR3 is made up of 16 amino acids. CDR1 and CDR2 (germline): KGHSH, LQKENI. Drawing the rest from reference TRBV18 and TRBJ1-4, the complete variable domain is NAGVMQNPRHLVRRRGQEARLRCSPMKGHSHVYWYRQLPEEGLKFMVYLQKENIIDESGMPKERFSAEFPKEGPSILRIQQVVRGDSAAYFCASSQYRVTTNEKLFFGSGTQLSVL.

This clone was observed at least ten times. This chain links TRBV6-5 with TRBJ2-7; TRBD2 is a possible D gene (5 bases). V lost 7 bases and J 1 base, leaving 14 bases between the germline ends. The CDR3 has 14 amino acids. CDR1 MNHEY and CDR2 SVGAGI come from the germline V gene. CDR3 sequence: CASTPYQRSYEQYF. In DNA form, the CDR3 reads TGTGCCAGCACCCCTTACCAGCGGTCCTACGAGCAGTACTTC.

The chain combines TRBV7-6 with TRBJ1-3; weak D call: TRBD1 (5 bases). The CDR3 loop spans 15 amino acids. Trimming removed 0 bases at V and 4 bases at J, with 10 bases between. CDR1 is SGHVS, CDR2 FNYEAQ, per germline. The CDR3 DNA sequence: TGTGCCAGCAGCTTAGCGTTGCAGGGCGGAAACACCATATATTTT. The encoded protein is CASSLALQGGNTIYF. Based on the CDR3 plus reference TRBV7-6 and TRBJ1-3, the full variable domain is GAGVSQSPRYKVTKRGQDVALRCDPISGHVSLYWYRQALGQGPEFLTYFNYEAQQDKSGLPNDRFSAERPEGSISTLTIQRTEQRDSAMYRCASSLALQGGNTIYFGEGSWLTVV.

The chain links TRBV6-6 to TRBJ2-7; 7 nucleotides agree with TRBD1. The V segment lost 6 bases and the J segment 4 bases; nucleotides outside the gene matches: 9. This CDR3 has 14 amino acids. Germline V gives CDR1 MNHNY, CDR2 SVGAGI (reference sequence). For the CDR3, the DNA is TGTGCCAGCAGAGAGACAGGGTTAACTTACGAGCAGTACTTC. This sequence encodes CASRETGLTYEQYF.

This chain links TRBV7-9 with TRBJ1-4; D is perhaps TRBD1 (6 bases). CDR3 length: 14 amino acids. Germline assignment: CDR1 SEHNR and CDR2 FQNEAQ (reference sequence). Trimming left V 2 bases short and J 14 bases short, with 18 bases between. DNA of the CDR3: TGTGCCAGCAGCTTAAGTGGGGGCGCGGATCGGCTGTTTTTT. Amino acids: CASSLSGGADRLFF. The full variable domain, its missing parts supplied by reference TRBV7-9 and TRBJ1-4, is DTGVSQNPRHKITKRGQNVTFRCDPISEHNRLYWYRQTLGQGPEFLTYFQNEAQLEKSRLLSDRFSAERPKGSFSTLEIQRTEQGDSAMYLCASSLSGGADRLFFGSGTQLSVL.

Concerning this clone: One junction end does not reproduce the germline sequence, and a read error may be involved. J is TRBJ2-5 and V is TRBV7-7; D gene uncertain. CDR3 length equals 13 residues. Per germline, CDR1 SSHAT and CDR2 FNYEAQ (reference sequence). The CDR3 is CASSFSIQETQYF. The CDR3 region has the DNA TGTGCTAGCAGCTTTAGTATCCAAGAGACCCAGTACTTC.

The rearrangement uses TRBV13 and TRBJ2-7, with TRBD2 matching over 7 bases. Germline CDR1 is PRHDT and CDR2 is FYEKMQ (reference sequence). V lost 5 bases to trimming and J lost 3 bases; unmatched junction nucleotides: 7. The CDR3 runs to 14 residues. The CDR3 sequence: CASSLFGGSYEQYF. The CDR3, as DNA: TGTGCCAGCAGCCTCTTCGGCGGGAGCTACGAGCAGTACTTC.

The J gene is TRBJ2-5, the V gene TRBV19; no definite D call. The ends were cut back, 5 bases at V and 5 bases at J, with 21 bases in the middle. This CDR3 contains 16 residues. Germline V gene data show CDR1 as LNHDA and CDR2 as SQIVND (reference sequence). CDR3 coding DNA: TGTGCCAGTAGTCCCTCACCCTTACTCGCCGTGGAGACCCAGTACTTC. Amino acids: CASSPSPLLAVETQYF.